This passage covers 26 T cell receptor beta chains from one sample sequenced in a study of human T cells and chemical hapten exposure. TCRdb reprocessed the RACE reads with MiXCR, giving one entry per CDR3 protein. This sample has about 380,000 distinct CDR3 sequences, with approximately 5.1% found just once. Stated time point: patch test 1, 2 weeks after DPC sensitization. Treatment given: therapeutic diphenylcyclopropenone sensitization with weekly scalp DPC. This specimen consisted of whole blood, obtained in connection with sensitization to the hapten diphenylcyclopropenone (DPC). All receptors derive from a woman aged 45 to 65 with alopecia areata. Some clones in this sample may be carry-over from other donors' samples.

This clonotype appeared many times. The chain has TRBV2 and TRBJ1-6; the match to TRBD1 covers 8 bases. The junction had 7 bases not matched to a gene; V was cut back by 8 bases and J by 10 bases. The germline CDR1 and CDR2 sequences are SNHLY and FYNNEI. The CDR3 consists of 13 residues. CDR3 residues: CASVTGAGSPLHF. CDR3 nucleotides: TGTGCCAGCGTGACAGGGGCAGGATCACCCCTCCACTTT. The whole variable domain, remainder taken from reference TRBV2 and TRBJ1-6, is EPEVTQTPSHQVTQMGQEVILRCVPISNHLYFYWYRQILGQKVEFLVSFYNNEISEKSEIFDDQFSVERPDGSNFTLKIRSTKLEDSAMYFCASVTGAGSPLHFGNGTRLTVT.

The rearrangement uses TRBV28 and TRBJ2-7; TRBD2 matches at 9 bases. Germline loops: CDR1 MDHEN, CDR2 SYDVKM. The CDR3 spans 14 residues. The ends lost 3 bases at V and 0 bases at J; junction bases unmatched: 0. CDR3 nucleotide sequence: TGTGCCAGCAGTTTTAGCGGGAGCTCCTACGAGCAGTACTTC. Residues: CASSFSGSSYEQYF.

This clonotype has more than one count but fewer than ten. This chain joins TRBV2 and TRBJ2-3; D is uncertain. V was cut by 6 bases and J by 0 bases, with 10 bases left in between. Germline V gives CDR1 SNHLY, CDR2 FYNNEI. The CDR3 contains 14 residues. As DNA, the CDR3 is TGTGCCAGCAGCCCTTTGATTAGCACAGATACGCAGTATTTT. Protein: CASSPLISTDTQYF.

At least ten counts were recorded for this clonotype. The chain joins TRBV4-1 to TRBJ1-1, with D unclear. The CDR3 contains 15 residues. Between the trimmed V and J ends, which lost 1 base and 1 base, there was a span of 10 bases. CDR1 and CDR2 from the germline V gene are MGHRA and YSYEKL. CDR3 residues: CASSQVGIQNTEAFF. CDR3 nucleotide sequence: TGCGCCAGCAGCCAAGTGGGGATACAGAACACTGAAGCTTTCTTT.

The chain recombines TRBV29-1 with TRBJ2-2; weak D call: TRBD2 (6 bases). The V end lost 6 bases, the J end lost 1 base, and 9 bases lay between the germline ends. The CDR3 has 13 amino acids. Germline CDR1 reads SQVTM; CDR2 reads ANQGSEA. The CDR3 DNA reads TGCAGCGTGTCTAGCGAGAACACCGGGGAGCTGTTTTTT. This encodes CSVSSENTGELFF.

This clonotype was seen only a few times. The gene calls are TRBV19 and TRBJ1-5; D uncertain. This CDR3 contains 13 residues. V lost 8 bases and J lost 3, with 11 bases in between. Germline CDR1 reads LNHDA; CDR2 reads SQIVND (reference sequence). CDR3 sequence: CASSTQTNQPQHF. In DNA form, the CDR3 reads TGTGCCAGTTCGACACAAACCAATCAGCCCCAGCATTTT.

There are many counts of this clonotype. V gene TRBV2 combines with J gene TRBJ2-3, with D maybe TRBD2 (5 bases). Germline CDR1 SNHLY, CDR2 FYNNEI. This CDR3 has 14 amino acids. Trimming took 1 base from V and 5 from J, leaving 10 bases between them. The CDR3 coding sequence is TGTGCCAGCAGTGAAGGCCTAGCCATAGATACGCAGTATTTT. Translation gives CASSEGLAIDTQYF.

The sample holds a few counts of this clonotype. This sequence joins TRBV12-3 or TRBV12-4 and TRBJ2-3; 10 positions agree with TRBD2. The junction had 7 bases not matched to a gene; V was cut back by 2 bases and J by 5 bases. The CDR3 totals 16 residues. The CDR3 loop reads CASSLTSGEGLDTQYF. DNA of the CDR3: TGTGCCAGCAGTTTAACTAGCGGGGAGGGCTTAGATACGCAGTATTTT.

This clonotype was seen many times. The rearrangement uses TRBV6-5 and TRBJ1-2; D is ambiguous. The CDR3 contains 14 residues. Between the trimmed V and J ends, which lost 5 bases and 0 bases, there was a span of 10 bases. Germline V gene lookup returns CDR1 MNHEY and CDR2 SVGAGI. CDR3 sequence (DNA): TGTGCCAGCAGTAGGACGGTCGCTAACTATGGCTACACCTTC. Protein: CASSRTVANYGYTF.

The chain joins TRBV5-4 to TRBJ1-1, with D unresolved. Germline lookup yields CDR1 SGHNT and CDR2 YYREEE (reference sequence). The CDR3 is 14 residues long. CDR3 in DNA: TGTGCAGCAGCCGGAGGCCAGTCGAGAACTGAAGCTTTCTTT. Amino acid sequence: CAAAGGQSRTEAFF.

This clonotype has a handful of counts. CDR3 region: CASGPGAGGSYNEQFF. The CDR3 DNA reads TGTGCCAGCGGACCAGGAGCGGGGGGATCCTACAATGAGCAGTTCTTC. V is TRBV7-9 and J is TRBJ2-1; TRBD2 matches 9 bases. Germline lookup yields CDR1 SEHNR and CDR2 FQNEAQ (reference sequence). The CDR3 is 16 amino acids. V trimming: 8 bases; J trimming: 1 base; junction bases outside the gene matches: 9.

The V gene is TRBV24-1, the J gene TRBJ2-5; D might be TRBD2 (7 bases). The CDR3 is made up of 16 amino acids. Germline V lookup: CDR1 KGHDR, CDR2 SFDVKD. Trimming stripped 8 bases from V and 6 bases from J, with 24 bases between. The CDR3 sequence: CATTLRGGHGIKTQYF. The DNA of the CDR3 is TGTGCCACCACCCTAAGGGGGGGACATGGGATAAAGACCCAGTACTTC.

This clonotype was counted at least ten times. The rearrangement links TRBV5-4 to TRBJ2-1, with unresolved D. The CDR3 runs 16 residues. The V gene's germline CDR1 is SGHNT and CDR2 YYREEE (reference sequence). Trimming removed 7 bases from V and 0 bases from J, with 17 bases in between. The chain's CDR3 is CASLSATGVSYNEQFF. The CDR3 nucleotides read TGTGCCAGCCTTTCTGCGACGGGCGTCTCCTACAATGAGCAGTTCTTC.

The chain carries TRBV29-1 and TRBJ2-5; 8 bases line up with TRBD1. V was clipped by 4 bases and J by 3 bases; unmatched bases: 4. Germline V gene data show CDR1 as SQVTM and CDR2 as ANQGSEA. The CDR3 consists of 13 residues. CDR3 loop: CSVVTGVEETQYF. The CDR3 DNA is TGCAGCGTTGTGACAGGGGTGGAAGAGACCCAGTACTTC.

At least ten counts were recorded for this clonotype. This rearrangement joins TRBV28 to TRBJ1-2; 10 bases are a match to TRBD1. V trimming: 7 bases; J trimming: 4 bases; junction bases outside the gene matches: 9. This CDR3 is built from 15 residues. In germline, CDR1 is MDHEN, CDR2 SYDVKM. CDR3 bases: TGTGCCAGCACCGCCGGGACAGGGGTGGGCTATGGCTACACCTTC. This encodes CASTAGTGVGYGYTF.

The chain couples TRBV20-1 to TRBJ2-3; no clear D. With 3 bases removed from V and 4 bases from J, the gap between germline ends came to 14 bases. CDR1 and CDR2 from the germline V gene are DFQATT and SNEGSKA (reference sequence). This CDR3 has 14 residues. The CDR3 here is CSASGPGFPDTQYF. The CDR3 nucleotides read TGCAGTGCTAGCGGGCCTGGGTTTCCAGATACGCAGTATTTT.

The sample holds a few counts of this clonotype. The rearrangement links TRBV5-6 to TRBJ1-5, with 9 positions matching TRBD1. The CDR3 has 14 amino acids. With 3 bases clipped from V and 7 bases from J, the junction kept 5 bases outside the gene matches. Germline V lookup: CDR1 SGHDT, CDR2 YYEEEE. CDR3 residues: CASSSGTGLQPQHF. CDR3 DNA sequence: TGTGCCAGCAGCTCCGGGACAGGGCTCCAGCCCCAGCATTTT.

This clonotype was counted many times. The gene calls are TRBV3-1 and TRBJ2-3, with TRBD2 matching 12 bases. The germline V gene has CDR1 LGHDT and CDR2 YNNKEL (reference sequence). The trim removed 8 bases at V and 3 bases at J, leaving 6 bases unmatched. This CDR3 is built from 15 residues. Here the CDR3 DNA reads TGTGCCAGCCGCGGACTAGCGGGACAGACAGATACGCAGTATTTT. Translated, it gives CASRGLAGQTDTQYF.

This clonotype was detected ten times or more. The rearrangement joins TRBV7-2 to TRBJ1-2; D might be TRBD1 (5 bases). Germline CDR1 and CDR2: SGHTA and FQGNSA. The CDR3 covers 12 residues. V lost 11 bases and J 5 bases, leaving 15 bases between the germline ends. The CDR3: CAGGSPYYGYTF. As DNA, the CDR3 is TGTGCCGGGGGGTCCCCTTATTATGGCTACACCTTC.

This clonotype was seen a few times. The rearrangement uses TRBV5-4 and TRBJ2-2; 8 nucleotides match TRBD1. Trimming at V came to 4 bases and at J to 4 bases, leaving 6 bases not matched to a gene. This CDR3 is 15 amino acids long. Germline CDR1 reads SGHNT; CDR2 reads YYREEE (reference sequence). The CDR3 protein is CASSQTGAVTGELFF. DNA for the CDR3: TGTGCCAGCAGCCAGACAGGGGCCGTCACCGGGGAGCTGTTTTTT.

This clonotype has a count of ten or more. The rearrangement uses TRBV29-1 and TRBJ2-1, with TRBD1 as a possible D gene (5 bases). Trimming cost V 5 bases and J 1 base, with 12 bases left between them. CDR3 length equals 14 residues. CDR1 and CDR2 (germline): SQVTM, ANQGSEA. The CDR3 is CSVIRARSYNEQFF. The CDR3 DNA follows: TGCAGCGTTATCAGGGCCCGGTCCTACAATGAGCAGTTCTTC.

This clonotype was observed a few times. The rearrangement joins TRBV5-6 to TRBJ1-2, with D perhaps matching TRBD1 (6 bases). Trimming stripped 6 bases from V and 2 bases from J, with 11 bases between. The V gene's germline CDR1 is SGHDT and CDR2 YYEEEE. This CDR3 region has 13 residues. As DNA, the CDR3 is TGTGCCAGCAAGACTACAGGGAACTATGGCTACACCTTC. Translation gives CASKTTGNYGYTF.

This clonotype appeared many times. The chain employs TRBV21-1 and TRBJ2-7; the D call in the table, TRBD2, was not verified against the DNA. TRBV21-1 is given as a pseudogene. CDR3 length: 16 residues. The CDR3 loop reads CASGAVAGPEPYEQYF. The DNA for the CDR3 is TGTGCCAGCGGGGCGGTAGCGGGGCCGGAACCCTACGAGCAGTACTTC.

The rearrangement links TRBV6-2 or TRBV6-3 to TRBJ2-7; D not resolved. Trimming stripped 8 bases from V and 0 bases from J, with 11 bases between. The CDR3 loop spans 13 amino acids. Per the germline V gene, CDR1 is MNHEY and CDR2 is SVGEGT. The chain's CDR3 is CASYGQSSYEQYF. The CDR3 DNA is TGTGCCAGCTACGGGCAGAGCTCCTACGAGCAGTACTTC.

This clonotype was detected ten times or more. The rearrangement links TRBV29-1 to TRBJ2-1; D is uncertain. Trimming stripped 6 bases from V and 6 bases from J, with 9 bases between. There are 11 residues in the CDR3. The germline gives CDR1 SQVTM, CDR2 ANQGSEA. CDR3 in DNA: TGCAGCGTCCAGACGGGCAATGAGCAGTTCTTC. Translation: CSVQTGNEQFF.

Comment on this clonotype: Since a much larger clone is just one base distant, this may be a read error. DNA for the CDR3: TGTGCCAGCAGCCACCCAATGGATACGCAGTATTTT. Translating it yields CASSHPMDTQYF. This chain connects TRBV7-9 to TRBJ2-3; no firm D call. V lost 5 bases to trimming and J lost 6 bases, with 9 bases between them. This CDR3 has 12 residues. Germline assignment: CDR1 SEHNR and CDR2 FQNEAQ (reference sequence).